These T cell receptor beta chains were read from a single sample in a study of T cell responses to AZD1222 COVID-19 vaccine. The protocol was immunoSEQ multiplex PCR, while the TCRdb copy is restricted to in-frame clones and leaves out a portion. The repertoire holds approximately 100,000 clones, with approximately 91% as singletons. The source was peripheral blood, collected on day 0 of MenACWY control vaccination. These receptors all stem from an adult in good health. Both conserved end residues are part of each CDR3. D genes are given only for firm matches. Size is omitted from some rows. Given values are once, few, many or a class for expanded clones.

size: NA; J: TRBJ2-5; D: TRBD2; V: TRBV7-8; length: 16; DNA: TGTGCCAGCAGCTTAGGTTTGACTAGCGCCCAAGAGACCCAGTACTTC; CDR3: CASSLGLTSAQETQYF
size: NA; J: TRBJ2-1; D: TRBD1; V: TRBV6-4; length: 15; DNA: TGTGCCAGCAGTGCCCACTCCAGGGGGAAGGATGAGCAGTTCTTC; CDR3: CASSAHSRGKDEQFF
size: NA; J: TRBJ1-2; D: TRBD1; V: TRBV6-2/TRBV6-3; length: 15; DNA: TGTGCCAGCAGTACTCCTCAGGGGGTCAACTATGGCTACACCTTC; CDR3: CASSTPQGVNYGYTF
size: once; J: TRBJ2-3; D: TRBD2; V: TRBV9; length: 14; DNA: TGTGCCAGCAGCGCTAGCGGGAAGTTAGATACGCAGTATTTT; CDR3: CASSASGKLDTQYF
size: few; J: TRBJ2-5; D: TRBD2; V: TRBV4-2; length: 15; DNA: TGTGCCAGCAGCCAAGGGTCGGGAGGGGAGGAGACCCAGTACTTC; CDR3: CASSQGSGGEETQYF
size: NA; J: TRBJ2-7; D: NA; V: TRBV5-1; length: 14; DNA: TGCGCCAGCAGCTTGCTCAGGGACTCCTACGAGCAGTACTTC; CDR3: CASSLLRDSYEQYF
size: NA; J: TRBJ2-3; D: NA; V: TRBV5-1; length: 15; DNA: TGCGCCAGCAATTCGGCTCGCGGTAGCACAGATACGCAGTATTTT; CDR3: CASNSARGSTDTQYF
size: NA; J: TRBJ2-1; D: NA; V: TRBV5-4; length: 13; DNA: TGTGCCAGCAGCTCCTCCCCGGAGAATGAGCAGTTCTTC; CDR3: CASSSSPENEQFF
size: NA; J: TRBJ2-4; D: NA; V: TRBV6-5; length: 15; DNA: TGTGCCAGCAACCGAGGGGGTTTCGGAAAAAACATTCAGTACTTC; CDR3: CASNRGGFGKNIQYF
size: NA; J: TRBJ1-1; D: NA; V: TRBV6-5; length: 15; DNA: TGTGCCAGCAGTTATACAGTGGGGGGGGATCCTGAAGCTTTCTTT; CDR3: CASSYTVGGDPEAFF
size: once; J: TRBJ1-2; D: NA; V: TRBV5-1; length: 13; DNA: TGCGCCAGCAGCTTGGGAGCAAATACTGGCTACACCTTC; CDR3: CASSLGANTGYTF
size: NA; J: TRBJ1-5; D: TRBD1; V: TRBV29-1; length: 14; DNA: TGCAGCGTTGCTTCAGGGGGCGTGGGTCAGCCCCAGCATTTT; CDR3: CSVASGGVGQPQHF
size: NA; J: TRBJ2-7; D: TRBD1; V: TRBV30; length: 13; DNA: TGTGCCTGTACCGGGACAGGGGAATACGAGCAGTACTTC; CDR3: CACTGTGEYEQYF
size: NA; J: TRBJ2-3; D: TRBD1; V: TRBV4-1; length: 16; DNA: TGCGCCAGCAGCCAAGAGACAGGGGCTGACACAGATACGCAGTATTTT; CDR3: CASSQETGADTDTQYF
size: NA; J: TRBJ1-5; D: NA; V: TRBV19; length: 15; DNA: TGTGCCAGTAGTATTGGGGCCCCAAGCAATCAGCCCCAGCATTTT; CDR3: CASSIGAPSNQPQHF
size: NA; J: TRBJ2-7; D: NA; V: TRBV7-2; length: 15; DNA: TGTGCCAGCAGCTTAGCCTCCCATAGGTCCTACGAGCAGTACTTC; CDR3: CASSLASHRSYEQYF
size: few; J: TRBJ2-3; D: NA; V: TRBV27; length: 15; DNA: TGTGCCAGCAGCCCCAGGGACATCCGAGGGGATACGCAGTATTTT; CDR3: CASSPRDIRGDTQYF
size: NA; J: TRBJ2-6; D: TRBD2; V: TRBV15; length: 16; DNA: TGTGCCACCAGCAGTGGACCGGGAGGCTGGGCCAACGTCCTGACTTTC; CDR3: CATSSGPGGWANVLTF
size: few; J: TRBJ1-1; D: NA; V: TRBV19; length: 14; DNA: TGTGCCAGTAGTATCGGGGGGCAGAACACTGAAGCTTTCTTT; CDR3: CASSIGGQNTEAFF
size: NA; J: TRBJ1-1; D: NA; V: TRBV5-5; length: 14; DNA: TGTGCCAGCACCTATGGTTCAGGTAACACTGAAGCTTTCTTT; CDR3: CASTYGSGNTEAFF
size: NA; J: TRBJ1-2; D: NA; V: TRBV28; length: 12; DNA: TGTGCCAGCACCGGACAACCAGGTGGCTACACCTTC; CDR3: CASTGQPGGYTF
size: NA; J: TRBJ2-7; D: TRBD2; V: TRBV3-1/TRBV3-2; length: 20; DNA: TGTGCCAGCAGCCACCCTCCGGGACTAGCGGGGGGAGGGACCTCCTACGAGCAGTACTTC; CDR3: CASSHPPGLAGGGTSYEQYF
size: once; J: TRBJ1-2; D: NA; V: TRBV9; length: 16; DNA: TGTGCCAGCAGCGTAGCTACTGGGACGGCTCCCTATGGCTACACCTTC; CDR3: CASSVATGTAPYGYTF
size: NA; J: TRBJ2-7; D: TRBD1; V: TRBV5-1; length: 16; DNA: TGCGCCAGCAGCCAGGAAGGACAGGCGGCCTCCTACGAGCAGTACTTC; CDR3: CASSQEGQAASYEQYF
size: NA; J: TRBJ1-2; D: NA; V: TRBV28; length: 16; DNA: TGTGCCAGCAGTTCCTGGGGCGTTTTTGATCGGCTTGGCTACACCTTC; CDR3: CASSSWGVFDRLGYTF
size: NA; J: TRBJ2-1; D: NA; V: TRBV5-1; length: 14; DNA: TGCGCCAGCAGTGAGGAGGCCAAGGACAATGAGCAGTTCTTC; CDR3: CASSEEAKDNEQFF
size: NA; J: TRBJ1-2; D: TRBD1; V: TRBV29-1; length: 13; DNA: TGCAGCGCCGGACCGGGACAGAACTATGGCTACACCTTC; CDR3: CSAGPGQNYGYTF
size: NA; J: TRBJ1-2; D: NA; V: TRBV19; length: 14; DNA: TGTGCCAGTAGTATATCTGGGGCTATTACTGGCTACACCTTC; CDR3: CASSISGAITGYTF
size: NA; J: TRBJ1-1; D: NA; V: TRBV6-2/TRBV6-3; length: 13; DNA: TGTGCCAGCAGTTACACAGGGAACACTGAAGCTTTCTTT; CDR3: CASSYTGNTEAFF
size: NA; J: TRBJ2-6; D: NA; V: TRBV28; length: 19; DNA: TGTGCCAGCAGTTTATGGGGTCGTCAGGGAGTCTCTGGGGCCAACGTCCTGACTTTC; CDR3: CASSLWGRQGVSGANVLTF
size: NA; J: TRBJ1-2; D: TRBD1; V: TRBV19; length: 14; DNA: TGTGCCAGTGCAGAGGACAGGGAACCTTATGGCTACACCTTC; CDR3: CASAEDREPYGYTF
size: NA; J: TRBJ2-1; D: NA; V: TRBV25-1; length: 11; DNA: TGTGCCAGCAGTGGGTTTTATGAGCAGTTCTTC; CDR3: CASSGFYEQFF
size: NA; J: TRBJ2-3; D: NA; V: TRBV7-9; length: 12; DNA: TGTGCCAGCAGGGGGGCAGGTGATACGCAGTATTTT; CDR3: CASRGAGDTQYF
size: NA; J: TRBJ2-7; D: NA; V: TRBV28; length: 16; DNA: TGTGCCAGCAGTTTGAGGTCCCGGAGGTATAGCCACGAGCAGTACTTC; CDR3: CASSLRSRRYSHEQYF
size: NA; J: TRBJ1-2; D: TRBD1; V: TRBV2; length: 16; DNA: TGTGCCAGCAGTGGGGATAGACAGGGCGGGAACTATGGCTACACCTTC; CDR3: CASSGDRQGGNYGYTF
size: NA; J: TRBJ2-3; D: TRBD2; V: TRBV5-1; length: 14; DNA: TGCGCCAGCAGCTTAGCGGGGGGCACAGATACGCAGTATTTT; CDR3: CASSLAGGTDTQYF
size: NA; J: TRBJ1-2; D: NA; V: TRBV18; length: 15; DNA: TGTGCCAGCTCACCAGGGTTACCTAGGGACTATGGCTACACCTTC; CDR3: CASSPGLPRDYGYTF
size: once; J: TRBJ2-7; D: TRBD2; V: TRBV4-1; length: 19; DNA: TGCGCCAGCAGCCAAGCGAGGGGGACTAGCGGGAGACCGTCCTACGAGCAGTACTTC; CDR3: CASSQARGTSGRPSYEQYF
size: once; J: TRBJ2-2; D: NA; V: TRBV15; length: 20; DNA: TGTGCCACCAGCAGAGGAGGGGGGCTACCGAGGAGGGCGAGCACCGGGGAGCTGTTTTTT; CDR3: CATSRGGGLPRRASTGELFF
size: NA; J: TRBJ2-7; D: NA; V: TRBV28; length: 14; DNA: TGTACTTGTCCTCAAACCCTAAGACCCTACGAGCAGTACTTC; CDR3: CTCPQTLRPYEQYF
size: once; J: TRBJ2-7; D: NA; V: TRBV12-3/TRBV12-4; length: 13; DNA: TGTGCCAGCAGTTTAGGTGAGGAATACGAGCAGTACTTC; CDR3: CASSLGEEYEQYF
size: NA; J: TRBJ2-7; D: NA; V: TRBV4-3; length: 18; DNA: TGCGCCAGCAGCCAAGATGCCGCCTCGGGGCGGGCCGCCTACGAGCAGTACTTC; CDR3: CASSQDAASGRAAYEQYF
size: NA; J: TRBJ1-2; D: NA; V: TRBV7-2; length: 15; DNA: TGTGCCAGCAGCTTAGGGCTCAGATCTAACTATGGCTACACCTTC; CDR3: CASSLGLRSNYGYTF
size: NA; J: TRBJ2-1; D: TRBD2; V: TRBV28; length: 18; DNA: TGTGCCAGCAGCCAGGGACTAGCGGGGCCGACTCTCTACAATGAGCAGTTCTTC; CDR3: CASSQGLAGPTLYNEQFF
size: NA; J: TRBJ2-1; D: TRBD2; V: TRBV7-3; length: 20; DNA: TGTGCCAGCAGCTCCGGACTAGCGGGGTCGGTGCTGGGCTCCTACAATGAGCAGTTCTTC; CDR3: CASSSGLAGSVLGSYNEQFF
size: NA; J: TRBJ2-5; D: NA; V: TRBV11-3; length: 12; DNA: TGTGCCAGCAGCTATCCTGGGGAGACCCAGTACTTC; CDR3: CASSYPGETQYF
size: once; J: TRBJ2-1; D: TRBD2; V: TRBV3-1/TRBV3-2; length: 15; DNA: TGTGCCAGCAGCCTGGGACTAGCGGGAGGAGGAGAGCAGTTCTTC; CDR3: CASSLGLAGGGEQFF
size: NA; J: TRBJ1-5; D: NA; V: TRBV10-3; length: 15; DNA: TGTGCCATCAGTGATAGGGGAACTAGCAATCAGCCCCAGCATTTT; CDR3: CAISDRGTSNQPQHF
size: NA; J: TRBJ1-1; D: TRBD1; V: TRBV27; length: 17; DNA: TGTGCCAGCAGTTTCCTCCGGACAGGGACCATGAACACTGAAGCTTTCTTT; CDR3: CASSFLRTGTMNTEAFF
size: once; J: TRBJ2-1; D: NA; V: TRBV11-2; length: 17; DNA: TGTGCCAGCAGCTTAGGGGGGGCCTTCAGCTCCTACAATGAGCAGTTCTTC; CDR3: CASSLGGAFSSYNEQFF
size: once; J: TRBJ1-2; D: TRBD1; V: TRBV3-1/TRBV3-2; length: 17; DNA: TGTGCCAGCAGCCCAAATATATGGGGACAGGCCAACTATGGCTACACCTTC; CDR3: CASSPNIWGQANYGYTF
size: NA; J: TRBJ2-7; D: TRBD1; V: TRBV7-2; length: 16; DNA: TGTGCCAGCAGCTTACCTGGACAGGTTCCTTCCTACGAGCAGTACTTC; CDR3: CASSLPGQVPSYEQYF
size: NA; J: TRBJ2-1; D: NA; V: TRBV23-1; length: 17; DNA: TGCGCCAGCAGCCCGATCACCAAGAGGTTCGGGGACAATGAGCAGTTCTTC; CDR3: CASSPITKRFGDNEQFF
size: NA; J: TRBJ2-1; D: NA; V: TRBV4-3; length: 13; DNA: TGCGCCAGCAGCCAAGAGTCTAGGGATGAGCAGTTCTTC; CDR3: CASSQESRDEQFF
size: NA; J: TRBJ2-7; D: TRBD2; V: TRBV28; length: 17; DNA: TGTGCCAGCAGTTTATGGGCTAGCGGAGGGGCACCCTACGAGCAGTACTTC; CDR3: CASSLWASGGAPYEQYF